This TCR beta chain was retrieved from a study of blood T cell repertoires in COVID-19 (dated by TCRdb to 2019 to 2021). Some background on the complete study: Samples covering the acute and convalescent phases of COVID-19 were provided by collaborators in the United States, Italy and Spain. The material from the prospective study consisted of cDNA or gDNA derived from T cells, B-cell-depleted T cells, or PBMCs. Deeply sampled blood TCRbeta repertoires from subjects exposed to, actively infected with, or recovered from COVID-19 were included in the dataset. The repertoires were released in a freely available public database meant as a resource for research on the immune response to SARS-CoV-2. The samples were drawn from two sources: the first 160 participants of the ongoing ImmuneRACE study, and 1,254 subjects contributed by 6 global collaborators. Sample metadata almost always included a de-identified subject ID, COVID-19 status, age in years and sex. HLA class I and class II types, where available, came from metadata supplied by the sample provider rather than from assay-based typing. The paper's findings and limits, for the study overall: The quantity of clinical and demographic metadata differed by source and by participant and was supplied without curation.

Collaborating institutions collected whole blood in K2EDTA tubes following their own protocols. Collaborator samples were shipped for TCRbeta analysis as frozen whole blood, isolated PBMCs, or DNA extracted from either sample type. TCRbeta CDR3 regions were amplified from genomic DNA using the immunoSEQ Assay, a bias-controlled multiplex PCR. The paper's processing steps were these. Within the assay, amplification of reference gene primers was used to estimate how many nucleated cells each sample contained. To quantify the absolute abundance of each unique TCRbeta CDR3 rearrangement, sequence reads were collapsed and filtered. For each sample, productive Simpson clonality was calculated as the square root of Simpson's diversity index over productive rearrangements. In TCRdb, the immuneACCESS table is reduced to in-frame sequences with V and J assigned. These tables do not hold every clone; where another copy was compared, an unresolved V gene accounts for under half, and the others remain unexplained. That table supplies the V and J calls and clone size; D and trimming were determined from the DNA. Here the sample has around 130,000 clones; about 74% occur a single time. The ten largest account for roughly 17% of the sample.

Details on this clone: It has no known antigen specificity. Per-base quality was not reported, and no clone a single base away is much larger than it.

The CDR3 covers 18 residues, taking in both the cysteine and the phenylalanine. Left in the record is the CDR3 DNA by itself, 54 bases read in frame from the first base. CDR1 and CDR2 (MGHRA, YSYEKL) derive from the germline V gene. Clipping removes 3 bases from V and 0 bases from J, with 7 as the unmatched junction base count. The sequence derives from a middle-aged man with acute or convalescent COVID-19. Rearrangement joined TRBV4-1 to TRBJ2-4; 11 middle bases align to TRBD2. The sample consisted of peripheral blood. The CDR3 has the sequence CASSQGPSGGIAKNIQYF. The sequenced DNA: TGCGCCAGCAGCCAGGGCCCTAGCGGGGGGATAGCCAAAAACATTCAGTACTTC.